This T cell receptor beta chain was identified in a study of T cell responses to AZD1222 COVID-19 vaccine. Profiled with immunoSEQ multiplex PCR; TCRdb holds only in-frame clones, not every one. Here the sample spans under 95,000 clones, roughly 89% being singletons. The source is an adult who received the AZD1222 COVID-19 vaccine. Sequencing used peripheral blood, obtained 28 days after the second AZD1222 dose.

The DNA of the CDR3 is TGTGCCAGCAGTACCGGGACTAGCGACGTTGAGCAGTTCTTC. Translation gives CASSTGTSDVEQFF. The chain links TRBV7-3 to TRBJ2-1; TRBD2 agrees at 10 bases. Trimming took 6 bases from V and 9 from J; bases not matched to a gene: 8. Germline CDR1 SGHTA, CDR2 FQGTGA. The CDR3 is made up of 14 amino acids.